The 8 T cell receptor beta chains presented below share a single source sample, sequenced in a study of OX40 agonist ivuxolimab in advanced cancers. Library generation was performed with the immunoSEQ multiplex PCR assay. Here the immuneACCESS table is served through TCRdb, limited to in-frame sequences with V and J called. Missing clones are a known gap in these copies; in checked studies unresolved V genes cover under half, and the rest lacks a known reason. This sample comprises 60,000 to 70,000 clones, approximately 80% of them detected only once. 0.95% to 1.5% of the sample comes from the top ten. This sample comprised CD4+ or CD8+ T cells sorted from blood, obtained in a trial of the OX40 agonist ivuxolimab. The source of these receptors is an adult with an advanced solid tumor such as melanoma, head and neck, liver or kidney cancer.

The chain employs TRBV28 and TRBJ1-2; D not resolved. Germline CDR1 reads MDHEN; CDR2 reads SYDVKM. Trimming took off 3 bases at V and 5 bases at J, with 7 bases between the two ends. The length of the CDR3 is 12 residues. CDR3: CASSLEGYGYTF. In DNA, the CDR3 is TGTGCCAGCAGTTTGGAAGGGTATGGCTACACCTTC.

The chain links TRBV19 to TRBJ1-6; 7 bases map to TRBD1. The ends lost 6 bases at V and 4 bases at J; junction bases unmatched: 6. There are 15 residues in the CDR3. Germline V gives CDR1 LNHDA, CDR2 SQIVND (reference sequence). The CDR3 reads CASSPDRPYNSPLHF. Written as DNA, the CDR3 is TGTGCCAGTAGCCCGGACAGGCCTTATAATTCACCCCTCCACTTT.

CDR3 sequence: CASSLEDRGPGYTF. CDR3 sequence (DNA): TGTGCCAGCAGCTTGGAGGACAGGGGGCCTGGCTACACCTTC. V usage is TRBV5-5 and J usage is TRBJ1-2, with TRBD1 matching 11 bases. Germline-derived CDR1 and CDR2 are SGHKS and YYEKEE (reference sequence). After removal of 0 bases from V and 7 bases from J, the junction contained 2 bases not matched to a gene. The CDR3 covers 14 residues.

CDR3 loop: CASMGRGGYTF. CDR3 coding DNA: TGCGCCAGCATGGGCAGGGGCGGCTACACCTTC. The chain links TRBV5-1 to TRBJ1-2, with D possibly matching TRBD1 (6 bases). CDR1 is SGHRS, CDR2 YFSETQ, per germline. This CDR3 contains 11 residues. Trimming removed 6 bases from V and 8 bases from J, with 11 bases in between.

V gene TRBV2 combines with J gene TRBJ2-7, with D possibly being TRBD1 or TRBD2 (5 bases each). The germline V and J ends were trimmed by 7 bases and 0 bases, with 13 bases remaining between them. Germline V gene sequence: CDR1 SNHLY, CDR2 FYNNEI. The CDR3 is 14 amino acids. The DNA of the CDR3 is TGTGCCAGCAAGGGGTGGGGGAACTCCTACGAGCAGTACTTC. It is translated as CASKGWGNSYEQYF.

The rearrangement links TRBV6-5 to TRBJ1-2; possibly TRBD1 for D (5 bases). The CDR3 runs to 12 residues. Trimming took off 5 bases at V and 8 bases at J, with 12 bases between the two ends. Germline V gives CDR1 MNHEY, CDR2 SVGAGI. Written as DNA, the CDR3 is TGTGCCAGCAGTACTGGGGCGTGGGGCTACACCTTC. Translation: CASSTGAWGYTF.

Points on this clone: The conserved phenylalanine or tryptophan is not found at the CDR3 terminus, so this likely reflects a read error. The DNA is omitted, as the CDR3 cannot be located on it reliably, and the CDR3 follows TCRdb's listing. The gene calls are TRBV20-1 and TRBJ1-5; TRBD1, as called in the table, went unchecked against the DNA. Germline-derived CDR1 and CDR2 are DFQATT and SNEGSKA (reference sequence). The CDR3 adds up to 11 amino acids, both ends counted. This CDR3 is CSASNPQATLL.

This chain uses TRBV6-1 with TRBJ1-1, with D hard to call. The length of the CDR3 is 12 residues. V lost 2 bases to trimming and J lost 7 bases, with 8 bases between them. CDR1 and CDR2 from the germline V gene are MNHNS and SASEGT. The chain's CDR3 is CASSELGFEAFF. The CDR3, as DNA: TGTGCCAGCAGTGAACTGGGGTTTGAAGCTTTCTTT.